This T cell receptor beta chain was recorded in a study of T-cell memory formation after mild COVID-19. V was trimmed by 6 bases and J by 11 bases, leaving 16 bases between them. Germline V gene data show CDR1 as SEHNR and CDR2 as FQNEAQ (reference sequence). CDR3 size: 12 residues. Each CDR3 protein is one row after TCRdb ran MiXCR on the 5' RACE reads. This sample carries around 250,000 distinct CDR3 sequences, 15% to 20% of them seen once, and the ten largest clones take roughly 23%. Material for sequencing was PBMCs or a T cell subset sorted from them (not recorded which). The TCR was taken from a man younger than 30 who had mild COVID-19 (a few samples of this study predate the infection). Cell type and time point are not known. J is TRBJ1-1 and V is TRBV7-9; D not resolved. CDR3 DNA: TGTGCCAGCAGTCCACCGGGCCTTGCGGCTTTCTTT. It is translated as CASSPPGLAAFF.